This TCR beta chain was recorded in a study of blood T cell repertoires in COVID-19. For the study at large: There were acute and convalescent COVID-19 samples, and they came from the United States, Italy and Spain. PBMCs, B-cell-depleted T cells, or T cells provided the cDNA or gDNA that made up the material.

V lost 6 bases to trimming and J lost 8 bases; unmatched junction nucleotides: 12. Germline assignment: CDR1 MNHEY and CDR2 SMNVEV (reference sequence). The CDR3 consists of 15 residues. In the original workflow: Using reference gene primer amplification, nucleated cell counts were estimated. The protocol was immunoSEQ multiplex PCR, while the TCRdb copy is restricted to in-frame clones and leaves out a portion. The V and J calls and clone size were taken over from that table, and D and trimming were inferred from the DNA. The sample has some 160,000 clones; around nine tenths are singletons. Seattle cases were enrolled at active infection and followed longitudinally.

The chain combines TRBV27 with TRBJ2-1; 8 positions match TRBD1. Sequencing was performed on peripheral blood. This receptor was taken from a woman in her 70s with COVID-19, enrolled during active disease. CDR3 sequence (DNA): TGTGCCAGCAGAACTCGGACAGGGTGGGGGGATGAGCAGTTCTTC. Protein product: CASRTRTGWGDEQFF.